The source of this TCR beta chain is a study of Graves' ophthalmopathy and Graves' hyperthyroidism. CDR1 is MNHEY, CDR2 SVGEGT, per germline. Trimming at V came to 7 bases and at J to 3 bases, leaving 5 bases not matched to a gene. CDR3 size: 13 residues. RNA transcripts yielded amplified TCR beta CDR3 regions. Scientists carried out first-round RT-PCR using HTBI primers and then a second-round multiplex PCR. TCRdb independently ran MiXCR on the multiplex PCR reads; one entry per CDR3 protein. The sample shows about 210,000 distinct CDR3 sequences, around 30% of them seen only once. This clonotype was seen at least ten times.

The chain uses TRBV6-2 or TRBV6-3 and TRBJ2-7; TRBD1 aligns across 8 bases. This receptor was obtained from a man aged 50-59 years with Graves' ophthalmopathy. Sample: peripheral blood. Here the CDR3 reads CASTQTGDYEQYF. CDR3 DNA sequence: TGTGCCAGCACTCAGACAGGGGACTACGAGCAGTACTTC.